This T cell receptor beta chain derives from a study of OX40 agonist ivuxolimab in advanced cancers. Turning to the overall study: Ivuxolimab was a fully human IgG2 agonistic monoclonal antibody targeting the costimulatory receptor OX40 (CD134). Partial responses occurred in three dose-escalation patients, of whom one had hepatocellular carcinoma and two had cutaneous melanoma. Of the 50 or so patients in dose escalation, 19 had hepatocellular carcinoma, some 15 had melanoma, 9 had renal cell carcinoma and 9 had head and neck cancer. In the dose-escalation cohort, 82.7% of patients were male, and the mean age was roughly 60 years, with a range of roughly 23 to 85. Prior anti-PD-1, anti-PD-L1 or anti-CTLA-4 therapy was permitted, and 35% to 40% of dose-escalation patients had received checkpoint inhibitors. The monotherapy dose-escalation portion (N of about 57 patients) of the phase I ivuxolimab trial is reported in the paper. The point of sequencing TCRbeta in the periphery was to test whether ivuxolimab changed TCR sequence diversity and drove clonal T-cell expansion. Intravenous ivuxolimab was administered to patients every 2 weeks at six dose levels: 0.01, 0.1, 0.3, 1.5, 3 and 10 mg/kg. What the study reported, not specific to this receptor: Which antigens the clonally expanded peripheral T cells were specific for was not determined. Partial responders in the 0.1-3.0 mg/kg groups had among the lowest normalized peripheral clonal expansion, especially among CD8+ T cells. Low levels of normalized T-cell clonal expansion were also seen in some patients who did not respond. After ivuxolimab, more expanded clones were found on average in CD8+ T cells than in CD4+ T cells. At doses of 0.1 to 3.0 mg/kg, clonal expansion of both CD4+ and CD8+ T cells in blood was seen between baseline and week 6.

The germline V gene gives CDR1 as MNHEY and CDR2 as SVGAGI. The CDR3 starts with the cysteine, ends with the phenylalanine, and has 11 residues. Only the CDR3 part of the read is kept: 33 bases, read in frame from the first base. V is shortened by 6 bases, J by 7 bases, and the region joining them spans 7 bases. The trial excluded patients who had a history of autoimmune disease or who were on systemic immunosuppression. Peripheral blood for TCR sequencing was collected from all dose cohorts at baseline, on cycle 4 day 1, and on cycle 7 day 1. Samples came from an open-label, multicenter, first-in-human phase I dose-escalation trial of ivuxolimab. Adults with locally advanced or metastatic melanoma, renal cell carcinoma, hepatocellular carcinoma or head and neck squamous cell carcinoma were enrolled in the trial. Before TCR sequencing, CD4+ and CD8+ T cells were separately sorted from peripheral blood.

This clone was counted between two and nine times. Its target antigen remains unknown. The input lacks base qualities; no much larger clone sits a single base away. To sequence the TCRbeta CDR3 region, genomic DNA was isolated from the sorted cells. TCRbeta CDR3 regions were sequenced using the immunoSEQ Assay. TCRdb obtained this table from immuneACCESS and retained in-frame rearrangements with V and J assigned. These tables miss some clones; where compared with another copy, unresolved V genes account for less than half of the shortfall, and the remainder is unexplained. Counted in this sample were about 58,000 clones; approximately 82% of them appeared once. The ten most abundant clones make up approximately 3.1% of the sample.

The sequence was obtained from an adult with an advanced solid tumor such as melanoma, head and neck, liver or kidney cancer. This material consisted of CD4+ or CD8+ T cells sorted from blood, taken in a trial of the OX40 agonist ivuxolimab. The sequence joins TRBV6-5 to TRBJ2-1; the D gene is not confidently resolved. The sequenced DNA is TGTGCCAGCAGCCGACAAAATGAGCAGTTCTTC. Protein translation: CASSRQNEQFF.